The clone carrying this TCR beta chain appeared a single time. This record belongs to a study of cytomegalovirus exposure and HLA in healthy donors. Use of 60 Vbeta and 13 Jbeta primers characterized the PCR. Sequencing was performed with immunoSEQ multiplex PCR; in TCRdb, only in-frame clones are kept and a portion is missing. The sample records some 120,000 clones, about 82% being singletons. The CDR3 is made up of 11 amino acids. Trimming cost V 6 bases and J 7 bases, with 9 bases left between them. Germline CDR1 SNHLY, CDR2 FYNNEI. Healthy bone marrow donors made up the donor group. The chain couples TRBV2 to TRBJ1-2; D is uncertain. The source material was PBMCs. The source of this sequence is a man aged 30 to 39 in good health and CMV-seronegative. CDR3 bases: TGTGCCAGCAGCGTCAGACTTGGCTACACCTTC. Amino acids: CASSVRLGYTF.